A few counts support the clone carrying this T cell receptor beta chain. The data stem from a study of response to subunit inactivated influenza vaccine. TCRdb re-derived calls from the RT-PCR reads in MiXCR, one entry per CDR3 protein. This repertoire shows around 790,000 distinct CDR3 sequences, 21% found once; its top ten account for more than 8.5%. This TCR was recovered from a man aged 45 to 65 who received an inactivated influenza vaccine. The input for sequencing was PBMCs from blood, taken 4 to 6 days after vaccination.

DNA for the CDR3: TGCAGTGCTCCCAATATAGCGGGAGTGGGCGAGCAGTTCTTC. This encodes CSAPNIAGVGEQFF. This sequence joins TRBV20-1 and TRBJ2-1; TRBD2 agrees at 9 bases. Germline lookup yields CDR1 DFQATT and CDR2 SNEGSKA (reference sequence). This CDR3 is 14 amino acids long. The V segment lost 5 bases and the J segment 10 bases; nucleotides outside the gene matches: 12.